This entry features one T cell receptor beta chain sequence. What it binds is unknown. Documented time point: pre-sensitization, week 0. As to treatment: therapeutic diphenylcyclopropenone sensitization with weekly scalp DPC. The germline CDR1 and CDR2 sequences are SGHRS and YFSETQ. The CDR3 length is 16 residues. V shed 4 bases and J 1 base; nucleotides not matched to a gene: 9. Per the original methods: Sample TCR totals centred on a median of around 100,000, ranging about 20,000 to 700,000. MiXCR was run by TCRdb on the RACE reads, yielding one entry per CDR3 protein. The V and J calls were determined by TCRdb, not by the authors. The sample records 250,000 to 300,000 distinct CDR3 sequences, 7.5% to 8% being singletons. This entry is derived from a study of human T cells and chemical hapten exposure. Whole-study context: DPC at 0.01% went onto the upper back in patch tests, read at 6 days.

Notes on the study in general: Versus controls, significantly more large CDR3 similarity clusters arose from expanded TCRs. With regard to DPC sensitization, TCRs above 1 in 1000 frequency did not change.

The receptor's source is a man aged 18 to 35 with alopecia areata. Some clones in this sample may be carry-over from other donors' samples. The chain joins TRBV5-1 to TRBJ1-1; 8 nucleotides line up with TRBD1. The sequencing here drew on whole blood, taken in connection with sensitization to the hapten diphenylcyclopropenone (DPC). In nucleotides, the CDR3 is TGCGCCAGCAGCCAGAGGGCCGGGACAGGGAACACTGAAGCTTTCTTT. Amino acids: CASSQRAGTGNTEAFF.